The T cell receptor (beta chain) under discussion was sequenced for a study of blood T cell repertoires in COVID-19. Study-level information: The samples span acute and convalescent COVID-19 from the United States, Italy and Spain. T cells, B-cell-depleted T cells, or PBMCs supplied cDNA or gDNA.

In the authors' workflow: The assay estimated nucleated cells by amplifying reference gene primers. Data came from immunoSEQ multiplex PCR; TCRdb stores just in-frame clones and leaves some out. The DNA was the basis for D and trimming; V, J and clone size are from that table. Of under 150,000 clones in the sample, roughly 88% are singletons; the top ten hold about 28%. There are a few counts of this clone. Sequencing used peripheral blood. This sequence originates from a human donor in a cohort sampled during active COVID-19.

Here the CDR3 DNA reads TGTGCCAGCAGCTTCGGGACAGTTAACACTGAAGCTTTCTTT. Translating it yields CASSFGTVNTEAFF. V and J are TRBV7-9 and TRBJ1-1, with 7 positions matching TRBD1. This CDR3 is built from 14 residues. Germline V gene data show CDR1 as SEHNR and CDR2 as FQNEAQ (reference sequence). V dropped 3 bases and J dropped 2; count of bases not matched to a gene: 3.